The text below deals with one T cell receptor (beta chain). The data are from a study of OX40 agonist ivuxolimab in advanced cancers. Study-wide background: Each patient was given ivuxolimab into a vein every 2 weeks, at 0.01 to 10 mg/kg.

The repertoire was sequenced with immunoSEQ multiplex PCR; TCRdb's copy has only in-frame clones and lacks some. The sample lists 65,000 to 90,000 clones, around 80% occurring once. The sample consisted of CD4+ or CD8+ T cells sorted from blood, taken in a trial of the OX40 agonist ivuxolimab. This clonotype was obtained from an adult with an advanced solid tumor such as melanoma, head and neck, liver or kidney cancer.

CDR3 amino acids: CASSPRMGFQETQYF. The CDR3, as DNA: TGTGCCAGCAGCCCCCGGATGGGGTTTCAAGAGACCCAGTACTTC. The chain combines TRBV7-2 with TRBJ2-5; D remains ambiguous. The germline CDR1 and CDR2 sequences are SGHTA and FQGNSA. V lost 5 bases, J lost 2 bases, and 15 bases lay in between. The CDR3 contains 15 residues.